The sample holds many counts of the clone carrying this T cell receptor (beta chain). Its antigen is not known. The data stem from a study of breast tumors, draining lymph nodes, adjacent tissues. Study observations and caveats: Data fit most tumor T cells coming from lymph node, expanding in tumor. Luminal-like breast cancer showed significantly higher tumor–nontumor repertoire similarity than basal-like. Data only fit, rather than demonstrated, lymph node origin of most tumor T cells.

Germline-derived CDR1 and CDR2 are SGHAT and FQNNGV. Trimming cost V 2 bases and J 4 bases, with 5 bases left between them. The length of the CDR3 is 12 residues. TCRdb redid the calling of the multiplex PCR reads with MiXCR, one entry per CDR3 protein. This sample yields some 22,000 distinct CDR3 sequences, of which around 41% are seen a single time; 24% belongs to the top ten. The sequencing input was breast tumor tissue. The gene calls are TRBV11-2 and TRBJ1-2, with D unclear. This TCR was recovered from a female donor with breast cancer. Some clones in this sample may be carry-over from other donors' samples. The CDR3 DNA sequence: TGTGCCAGCAGCTTAAACACCTATGGCTACACCTTC. It translates to CASSLNTYGYTF.